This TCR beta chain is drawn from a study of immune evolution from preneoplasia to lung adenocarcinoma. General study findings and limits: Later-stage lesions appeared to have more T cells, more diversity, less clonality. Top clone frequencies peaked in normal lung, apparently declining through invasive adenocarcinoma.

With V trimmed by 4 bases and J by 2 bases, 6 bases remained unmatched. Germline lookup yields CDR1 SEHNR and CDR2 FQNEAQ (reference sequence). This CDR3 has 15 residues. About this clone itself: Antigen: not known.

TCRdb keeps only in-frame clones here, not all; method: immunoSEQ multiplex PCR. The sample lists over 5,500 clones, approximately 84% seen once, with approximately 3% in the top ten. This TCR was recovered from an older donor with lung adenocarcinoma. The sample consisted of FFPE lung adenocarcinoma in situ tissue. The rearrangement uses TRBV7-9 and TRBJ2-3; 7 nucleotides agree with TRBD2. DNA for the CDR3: TGTGCCAGCAGCTCCTGGGGGGGGAACACAGATACGCAGTATTTT. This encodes CASSSWGGNTDTQYF.